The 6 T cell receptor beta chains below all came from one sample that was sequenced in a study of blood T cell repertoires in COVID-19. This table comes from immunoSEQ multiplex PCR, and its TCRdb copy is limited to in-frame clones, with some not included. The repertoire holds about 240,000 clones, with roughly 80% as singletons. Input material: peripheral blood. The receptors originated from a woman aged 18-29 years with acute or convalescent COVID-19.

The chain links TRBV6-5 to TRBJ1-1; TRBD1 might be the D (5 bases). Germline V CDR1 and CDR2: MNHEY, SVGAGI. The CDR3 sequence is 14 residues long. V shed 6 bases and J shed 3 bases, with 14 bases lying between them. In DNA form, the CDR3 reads TGTGCCAGCAGCCTCACCGACAGCTACACTGAAGCTTTCTTT. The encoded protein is CASSLTDSYTEAFF.

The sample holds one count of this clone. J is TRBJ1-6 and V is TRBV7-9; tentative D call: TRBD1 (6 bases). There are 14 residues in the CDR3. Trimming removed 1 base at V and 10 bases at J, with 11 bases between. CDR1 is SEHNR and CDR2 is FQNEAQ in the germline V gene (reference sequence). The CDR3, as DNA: TGTGCCAGCAGCTTAGGGCCCAGGGGCTCACCCCTCCACTTT. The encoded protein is CASSLGPRGSPLHF.

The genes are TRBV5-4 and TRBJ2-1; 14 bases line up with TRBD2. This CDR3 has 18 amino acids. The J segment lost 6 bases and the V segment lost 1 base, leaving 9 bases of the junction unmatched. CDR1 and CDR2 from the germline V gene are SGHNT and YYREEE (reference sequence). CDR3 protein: CASSLLGLAGVGFNEQFF. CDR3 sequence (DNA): TGTGCCAGCAGCTTGTTGGGACTAGCGGGAGTCGGGTTCAATGAGCAGTTCTTC.

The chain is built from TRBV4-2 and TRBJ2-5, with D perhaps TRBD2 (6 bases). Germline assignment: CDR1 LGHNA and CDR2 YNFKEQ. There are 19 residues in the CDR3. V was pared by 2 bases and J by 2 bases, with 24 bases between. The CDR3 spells CASSQRERLVEGRQETQYF. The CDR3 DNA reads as TGTGCCAGCAGCCAAAGGGAGAGACTGGTGGAGGGGAGGCAAGAGACCCAGTACTTC.

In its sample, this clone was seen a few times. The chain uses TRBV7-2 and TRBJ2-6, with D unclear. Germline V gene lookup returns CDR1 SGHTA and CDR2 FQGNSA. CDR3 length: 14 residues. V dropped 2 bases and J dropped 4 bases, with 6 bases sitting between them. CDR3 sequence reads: CASSLSRGANVLTF. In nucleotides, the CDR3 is TGTGCCAGCAGCTTATCGCGGGGGGCCAACGTCCTGACTTTC.

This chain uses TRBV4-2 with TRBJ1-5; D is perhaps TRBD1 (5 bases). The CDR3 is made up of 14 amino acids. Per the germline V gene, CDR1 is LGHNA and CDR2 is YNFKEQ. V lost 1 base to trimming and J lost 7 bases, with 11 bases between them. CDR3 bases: TGTGCCAGCAGCCAAGGAGACCGGGGGCAGCCCCAGCATTTT. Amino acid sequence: CASSQGDRGQPQHF.